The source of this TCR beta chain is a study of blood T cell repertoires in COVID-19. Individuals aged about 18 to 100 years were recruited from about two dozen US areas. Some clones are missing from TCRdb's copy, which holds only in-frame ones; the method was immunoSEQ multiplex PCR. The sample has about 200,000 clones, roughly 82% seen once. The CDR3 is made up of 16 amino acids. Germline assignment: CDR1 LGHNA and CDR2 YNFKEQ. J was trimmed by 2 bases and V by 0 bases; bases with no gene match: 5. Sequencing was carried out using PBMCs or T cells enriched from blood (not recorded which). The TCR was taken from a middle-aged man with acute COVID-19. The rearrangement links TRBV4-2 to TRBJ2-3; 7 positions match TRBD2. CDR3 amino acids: CASSQDSGGNTDTQYF. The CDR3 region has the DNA TGTGCCAGCAGCCAAGATTCGGGAGGTAACACAGATACGCAGTATTTT.